The 6 T cell receptor beta chains below come from one sample, sequenced in a study of regulatory T cells in long-lasting Graves disease. HTBI primers from iRepertoire and Arm-PCR of CDR3 regions yielded the TCR beta libraries. MiXCR was run by TCRdb on the multiplex PCR reads, yielding one entry per CDR3 protein. Of about 350,000 distinct CDR3 sequences in the sample, roughly 17% were seen once. Stated time point: newly diagnosed GD, antithyroid drugs for less than 3 months. The TCR library was made from RNA extracted from PBMCs. These same data were also listed under a study on T cells in Graves' hyperthyroidism and ophthalmopathy.

The sample consisted of peripheral blood mononuclear cells (PBMCs), taken at new diagnosis, from a patient treated with antithyroid drugs. The source is a man aged 35 to 55 with Graves disease.

This clonotype occurred a few times. CDR3 region: CASSTTTGSGQYF. CDR3 nucleotide sequence: TGTGCCAGTAGTACGACGACAGGGAGTGGCCAGTACTTC. J is TRBJ2-5 and V is TRBV19; 7 nucleotides align to TRBD1. Per germline, CDR1 LNHDA and CDR2 SQIVND (reference sequence). There are 13 residues in the CDR3. J was trimmed by 10 bases and V by 4 bases; bases with no gene match: 9.

This clonotype has a count of ten or more. The chain uses TRBV2 and TRBJ2-5, with 9 bases aligning to TRBD2. Germline V gene sequence: CDR1 SNHLY, CDR2 FYNNEI. Trimming cost V 4 bases and J 5 bases; bases outside gene matches: 14. The CDR3 spans 17 residues. CDR3 coding DNA: TGTGCCAGCAGTGGCTTTGGGGCTAGCGGGGTTTTCGAGACCCAGTACTTC. This encodes CASSGFGASGVFETQYF.

The table lists this clonotype with many counts. The gene calls are TRBV6-5 and TRBJ1-5, with D perhaps matching TRBD1 (5 bases). Germline V gives CDR1 MNHEY, CDR2 SVGAGI. V lost 2 bases and J 1 base, leaving 15 bases between the germline ends. The CDR3 runs 17 residues. The CDR3 coding sequence is TGTGCCAGCAGTTACAACGCCTTTAGGGACAGCAATCAGCCCCAGCATTTT. Translated: CASSYNAFRDSNQPQHF.

The sample holds many counts of this clonotype. V usage is TRBV7-3 and J usage is TRBJ2-5; no firm D call. CDR3 length: 15 amino acids. With 2 bases removed from V and 5 bases from J, the gap between germline ends came to 15 bases. CDR1 SGHTA and CDR2 FQGTGA come from the germline V gene. CDR3 region: CASSLWGPPRETQYF. The CDR3 nucleotides read TGTGCCAGCAGCTTATGGGGTCCCCCAAGGGAGACCCAGTACTTC. The full variable domain, its missing parts supplied by reference TRBV7-3 and TRBJ2-5, is GAGVSQTPSNKVTEKGKYVELRCDPISGHTALYWYRQSLGQGPEFLIYFQGTGAADDSGLPNDRFFAVRPEGSVSTLKIQRTERGDSAVYLCASSLWGPPRETQYFGPGTRLLVL.

This chain joins TRBV15 and TRBJ1-1; perhaps TRBD1 as D (6 bases). The CDR3 has 15 amino acids. Germline assignment: CDR1 LNHNV and CDR2 YYDKDF (reference sequence). V lost 5 bases and J 3 bases, leaving 16 bases between the germline ends. The CDR3 loop reads CATSWGGGLDTEAFF. The CDR3 nucleotides read TGTGCCACCAGCTGGGGGGGGGGGCTGGACACTGAAGCTTTCTTT.

The chain carries TRBV20-1 and TRBJ2-2; D is unclear. Germline values: CDR1 DFQATT, CDR2 SNEGSKA (reference sequence). This CDR3 has 13 residues. V gave up 5 bases and J gave up 2 bases, with 9 bases separating them. The CDR3 DNA is TGCAGTGCTCTACGACCCAACACCGGGGAGCTGTTTTTT. Translated: CSALRPNTGELFF.